This TCR beta chain was observed in a study of cytomegalovirus exposure and HLA in healthy donors. Across the whole study: Earlier, some 180 million T cells were analyzed, and fewer than 120 million unique TCR beta sequences were found among them.

With 60 Vbeta and 13 Jbeta primers, the PCR was carried out. The table came from immunoSEQ multiplex PCR; TCRdb's copy has only in-frame clones and leaves some out. The table lists some 110,000 clones, under 85% of them singletons. As for this clone: Its antigen remains unidentified.

The study's findings and limits: The likely origin of a cluster of highly shared sequence variants was a sequencing artifact.

This CDR3 comprises 10 residues. From germline, CDR1 is DFQATT and CDR2 SNEGSKA (reference sequence). V dropped 5 bases and J dropped 8 bases, with 8 bases sitting between them. Sequenced input: PBMCs. The chain joins TRBV20-1 to TRBJ2-3; maybe TRBD1 (5 bases). The origin of this receptor is a man in his thirties or forties in good health and CMV-seropositive. The CDR3 reads CSAFQGTQYF. The CDR3 DNA follows: TGCAGTGCTTTTCAGGGTACGCAGTATTTT.